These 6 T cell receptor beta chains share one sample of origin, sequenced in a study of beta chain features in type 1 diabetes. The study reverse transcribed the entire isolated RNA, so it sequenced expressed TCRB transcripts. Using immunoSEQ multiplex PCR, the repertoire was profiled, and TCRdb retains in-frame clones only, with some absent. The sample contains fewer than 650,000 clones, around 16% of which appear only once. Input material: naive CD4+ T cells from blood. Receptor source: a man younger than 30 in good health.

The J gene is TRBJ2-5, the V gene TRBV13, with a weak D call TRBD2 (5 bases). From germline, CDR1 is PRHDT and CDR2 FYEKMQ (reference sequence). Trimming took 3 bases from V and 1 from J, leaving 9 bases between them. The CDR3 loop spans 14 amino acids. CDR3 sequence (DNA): TGTGCCAGCAGCTTCTGGACTGTCCAAGAGACCCAGTACTTC. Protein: CASSFWTVQETQYF.

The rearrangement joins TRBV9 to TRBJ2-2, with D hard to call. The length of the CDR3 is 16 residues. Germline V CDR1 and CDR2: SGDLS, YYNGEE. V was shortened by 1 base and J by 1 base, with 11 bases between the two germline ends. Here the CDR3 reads CASSVRSAVNTGELFF. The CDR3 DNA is TGTGCCAGCAGCGTACGCTCAGCAGTGAACACCGGGGAGCTGTTTTTT.

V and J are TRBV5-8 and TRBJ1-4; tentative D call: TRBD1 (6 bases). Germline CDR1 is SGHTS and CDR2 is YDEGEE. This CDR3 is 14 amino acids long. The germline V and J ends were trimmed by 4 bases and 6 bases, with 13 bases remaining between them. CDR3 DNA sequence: TGTGCCAGCAGCCGGGGCAGGGGACATGAAAAACTGTTTTTT. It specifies CASSRGRGHEKLFF.

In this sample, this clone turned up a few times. CDR3 bases: TGCGCCAGCAGCTTCGGGTCCCACGTCATGAACACTGAAGCTTTCTTT. Amino acids: CASSFGSHVMNTEAFF. The rearrangement links TRBV5-1 to TRBJ1-1; D ambiguous. The V gene lost 2 bases and the J gene lost 0 bases, with 14 bases spanning the gap. The CDR3 totals 16 residues. Looked up from germline, CDR1 is SGHRS and CDR2 is YFSETQ.

CDR3 amino acids: CASSIQWIGQHQETQYF. The DNA for the CDR3 is TGTGCCAGTAGCATCCAGTGGATTGGGCAGCACCAAGAGACCCAGTACTTC. The J gene is TRBJ2-5, the V gene TRBV19, with D unresolved. V lost 6 bases, J lost 0 bases, and 20 bases lay in between. The CDR3 extends over 17 amino acids. From germline, CDR1 is LNHDA and CDR2 SQIVND (reference sequence).

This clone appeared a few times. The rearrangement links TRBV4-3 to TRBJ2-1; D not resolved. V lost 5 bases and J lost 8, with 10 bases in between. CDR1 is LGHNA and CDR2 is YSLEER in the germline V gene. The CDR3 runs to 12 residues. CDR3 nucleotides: TGCGCCAGCAGCAGGGCTTTCGATGAGCAGTTCTTC. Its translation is CASSRAFDEQFF.